The entry below gives a single TCR beta chain sequence along with its context. Germline V CDR1 and CDR2: KGHSH, LQKENI. The CDR3 is made up of 14 amino acids. V was pared by 3 bases and J by 4 bases, with 12 bases between. The sample is drawn from a study of shared clonotypes between healthy human individuals. As originally analysed: Junction-only sequences produced by ImmunoSEQ had no quality scores, so filtering differed. Assay: immunoSEQ multiplex PCR; the TCRdb copy retains only in-frame clones and omits some. That table furnishes V, J and clone size, whereas the DNA furnished D and trimming. The table lists about 2.4 million clones, 80% to 95% of them singletons.

This clonotype was sampled from a man younger than 35 in good health. Some clones in this sample may be carry-over from other donors' samples. Sequenced input: naive CD4+ T cells from PBMCs. Subset of the sample: CD45RA+ positively selected. The chain joins TRBV18 to TRBJ2-5; a weak D match, TRBD1 (5 bases). CDR3 in amino acids: CASSPVRAGETQYF. CDR3 DNA sequence: TGTGCCAGCTCACCTGTCAGGGCAGGAGAGACCCAGTACTTC.